The sequence of this T cell receptor (beta chain) was determined in a study of PD-L1 blockade in urothelial cancer. Overall study context: Blood-derived samples held a median around 140,000 T cells.

The CDR3 consists of 12 residues. The germline V and J ends were trimmed by 4 bases and 6 bases, with 11 bases remaining between them. The germline V gene encodes CDR1 SGHNT and CDR2 YYREEE (reference sequence). Measured with immunoSEQ multiplex PCR; TCRdb has only the in-frame clones, and not every one. The sample contains more than 50,000 clones, about 76% of which appear only once. Documented time point: pretreatment peripheral blood. Pretreatment and on-treatment blood mononuclear cell samples were taken, totaling between 1 and 8 time points per patient. Source: PBMCs, taken around atezolizumab (anti-PD-L1) treatment. This TCR came from a man aged 65 to 85 with urothelial cancer. V gene TRBV5-4 combines with J gene TRBJ2-7; no reliable D call. CDR3 nucleotides: TGTGCCAGCAGCAAAGACGCAGGCGAGCAGTACTTC. The encoded protein is CASSKDAGEQYF.